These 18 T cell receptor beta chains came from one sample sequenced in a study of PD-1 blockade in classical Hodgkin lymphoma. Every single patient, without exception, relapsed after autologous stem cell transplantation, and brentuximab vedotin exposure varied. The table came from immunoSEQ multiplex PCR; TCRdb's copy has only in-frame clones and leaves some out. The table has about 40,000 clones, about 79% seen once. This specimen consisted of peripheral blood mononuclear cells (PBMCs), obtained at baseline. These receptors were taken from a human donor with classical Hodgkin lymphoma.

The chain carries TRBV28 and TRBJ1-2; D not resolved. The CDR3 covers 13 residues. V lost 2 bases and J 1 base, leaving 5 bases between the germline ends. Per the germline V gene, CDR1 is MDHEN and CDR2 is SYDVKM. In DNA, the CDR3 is TGTGCCAGCAGTTTACCGTTTAACTATGGCTACACCTTC. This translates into CASSLPFNYGYTF.

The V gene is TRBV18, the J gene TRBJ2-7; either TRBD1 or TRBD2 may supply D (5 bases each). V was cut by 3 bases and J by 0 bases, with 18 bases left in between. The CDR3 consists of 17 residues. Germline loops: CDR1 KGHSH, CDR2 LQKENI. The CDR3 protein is CASSPATGTLSSYEQYF. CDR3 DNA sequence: TGTGCCAGCTCACCGGCCACCGGGACGTTAAGCTCCTACGAGCAGTACTTC. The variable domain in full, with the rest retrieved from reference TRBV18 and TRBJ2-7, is NAGVMQNPRHLVRRRGQEARLRCSPMKGHSHVYWYRQLPEEGLKFMVYLQKENIIDESGMPKERFSAEFPKEGPSILRIQQVVRGDSAAYFCASSPATGTLSSYEQYFGPGTRLTVT.

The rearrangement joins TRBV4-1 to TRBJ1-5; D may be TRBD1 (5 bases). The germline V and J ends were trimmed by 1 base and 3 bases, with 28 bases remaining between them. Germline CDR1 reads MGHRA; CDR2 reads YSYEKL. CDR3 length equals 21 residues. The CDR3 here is CASSQGTLQVTAVGANQPQHF. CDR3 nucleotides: TGCGCCAGCAGCCAAGGCACCCTCCAGGTCACCGCTGTAGGGGCCAATCAGCCCCAGCATTTT.

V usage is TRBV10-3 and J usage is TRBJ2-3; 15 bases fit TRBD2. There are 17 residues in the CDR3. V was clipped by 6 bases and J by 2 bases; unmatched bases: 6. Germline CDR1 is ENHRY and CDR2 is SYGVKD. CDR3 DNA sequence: TGTGCCATCAGCGGACTAGCGGGAGGGTCCCCCACAGATACGCAGTATTTT. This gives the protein CAISGLAGGSPTDTQYF.

CDR3 sequence (DNA): TGCGCCAGCAGCCAAGCGAGACAGGGGAATGAGCAGTTCTTC. Its protein product is CASSQARQGNEQFF. This chain joins TRBV4-1 and TRBJ2-1; 8 nucleotides line up with TRBD1. The CDR3 has 14 residues. Trimming cost V 1 base and J 7 bases; bases outside gene matches: 3. The germline gives CDR1 MGHRA, CDR2 YSYEKL.

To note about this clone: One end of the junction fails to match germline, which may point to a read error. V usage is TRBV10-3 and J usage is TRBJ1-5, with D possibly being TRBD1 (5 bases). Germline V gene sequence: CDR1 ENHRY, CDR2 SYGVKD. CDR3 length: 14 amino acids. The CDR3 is CASSEFGGNQPQHF. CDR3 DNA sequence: TGTGCCAGCAGTGAGTTCGGGGGAAATCAGCCCCAGCATTTT.

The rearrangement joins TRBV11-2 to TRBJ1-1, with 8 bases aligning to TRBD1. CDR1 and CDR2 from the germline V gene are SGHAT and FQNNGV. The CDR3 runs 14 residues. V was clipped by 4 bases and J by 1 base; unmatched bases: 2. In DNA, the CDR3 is TGTGCCAGCAGCTCCGACAGGGGGAACACTGAAGCTTTCTTT. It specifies CASSSDRGNTEAFF.

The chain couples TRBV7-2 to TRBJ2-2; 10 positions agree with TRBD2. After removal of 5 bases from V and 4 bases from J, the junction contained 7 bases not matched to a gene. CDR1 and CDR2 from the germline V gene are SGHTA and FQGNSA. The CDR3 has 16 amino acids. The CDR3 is CASSLDSGRSTGELFF. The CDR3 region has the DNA TGTGCCAGCAGCCTCGATAGCGGGAGGTCCACCGGGGAGCTGTTTTTT.

In DNA form, the CDR3 reads TGTGCCAGCAGCTTAAGGATGAACACTGAAGCTTTCTTT. Translated, it gives CASSLRMNTEAFF. The rearrangement joins TRBV7-6 to TRBJ1-1, with unresolved D. The CDR3 spans 13 residues. Germline-derived CDR1 and CDR2 are SGHVS and FNYEAQ. Trimming removed 2 bases at V and 0 bases at J, with 4 bases between.

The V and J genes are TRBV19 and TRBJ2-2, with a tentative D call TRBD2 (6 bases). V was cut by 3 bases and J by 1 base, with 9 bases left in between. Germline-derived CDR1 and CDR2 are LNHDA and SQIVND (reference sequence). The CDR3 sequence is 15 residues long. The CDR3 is CASSIGSLNTGELFF. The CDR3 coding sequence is TGTGCCAGTAGTATCGGGAGCCTGAACACCGGGGAGCTGTTTTTT.

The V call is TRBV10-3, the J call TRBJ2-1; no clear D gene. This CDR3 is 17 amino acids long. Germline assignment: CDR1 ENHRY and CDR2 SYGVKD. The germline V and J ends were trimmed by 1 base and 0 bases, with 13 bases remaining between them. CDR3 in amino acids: CAISEWGITSSYNEQFF. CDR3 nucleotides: TGTGCCATCAGTGAGTGGGGAATCACAAGCTCCTACAATGAGCAGTTCTTC.

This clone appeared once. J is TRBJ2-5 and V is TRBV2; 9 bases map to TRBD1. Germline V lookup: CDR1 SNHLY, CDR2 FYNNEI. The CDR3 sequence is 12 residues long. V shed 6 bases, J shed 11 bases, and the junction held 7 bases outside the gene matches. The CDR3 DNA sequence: TGTGCCAGCAGGGGACAGGGAAGGGAGCAGTACTTC. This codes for CASRGQGREQYF.

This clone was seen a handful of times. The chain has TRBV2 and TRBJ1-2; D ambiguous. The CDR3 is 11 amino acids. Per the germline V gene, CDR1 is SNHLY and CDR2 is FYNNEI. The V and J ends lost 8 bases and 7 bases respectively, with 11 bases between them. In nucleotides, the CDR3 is TGTGCCAGCGGAAATGAGGGTGGCTACACCTTC. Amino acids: CASGNEGGYTF.

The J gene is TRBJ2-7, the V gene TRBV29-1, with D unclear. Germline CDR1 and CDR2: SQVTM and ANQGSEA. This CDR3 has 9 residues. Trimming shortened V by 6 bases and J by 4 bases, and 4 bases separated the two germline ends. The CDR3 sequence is CSVTYEQYF. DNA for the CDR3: TGCAGCGTGACATACGAGCAGTACTTC.

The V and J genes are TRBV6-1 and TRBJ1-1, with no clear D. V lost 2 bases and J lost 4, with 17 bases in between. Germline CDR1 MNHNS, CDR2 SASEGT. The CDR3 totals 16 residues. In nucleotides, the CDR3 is TGTGCCAGCAGTGAACGGTCCAGAGGTTTTGGCACTGAAGCTTTCTTT. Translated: CASSERSRGFGTEAFF.

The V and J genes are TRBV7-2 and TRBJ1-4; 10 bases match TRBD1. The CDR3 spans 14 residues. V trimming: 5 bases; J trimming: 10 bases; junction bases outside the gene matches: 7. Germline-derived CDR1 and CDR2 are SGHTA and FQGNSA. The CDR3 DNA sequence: TGTGCCAGCAGCGGTTGGGACAGGGGCGGAAAACTGTTTTTT. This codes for CASSGWDRGGKLFF.

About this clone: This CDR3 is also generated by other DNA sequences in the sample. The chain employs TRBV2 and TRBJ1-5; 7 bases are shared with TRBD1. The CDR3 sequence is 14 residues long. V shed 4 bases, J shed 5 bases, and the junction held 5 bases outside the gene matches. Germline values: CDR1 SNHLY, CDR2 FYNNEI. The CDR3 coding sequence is TGTGCCAGCAGTGGCACAGGGGAAGATCAGCCCCAGCATTTT. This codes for CASSGTGEDQPQHF.

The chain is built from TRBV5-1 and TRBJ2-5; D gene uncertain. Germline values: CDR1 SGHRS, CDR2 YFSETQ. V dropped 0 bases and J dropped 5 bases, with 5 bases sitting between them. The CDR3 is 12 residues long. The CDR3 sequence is CASSLDRETQYF. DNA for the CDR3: TGCGCCAGCAGCTTGGATCGGGAGACCCAGTACTTC.